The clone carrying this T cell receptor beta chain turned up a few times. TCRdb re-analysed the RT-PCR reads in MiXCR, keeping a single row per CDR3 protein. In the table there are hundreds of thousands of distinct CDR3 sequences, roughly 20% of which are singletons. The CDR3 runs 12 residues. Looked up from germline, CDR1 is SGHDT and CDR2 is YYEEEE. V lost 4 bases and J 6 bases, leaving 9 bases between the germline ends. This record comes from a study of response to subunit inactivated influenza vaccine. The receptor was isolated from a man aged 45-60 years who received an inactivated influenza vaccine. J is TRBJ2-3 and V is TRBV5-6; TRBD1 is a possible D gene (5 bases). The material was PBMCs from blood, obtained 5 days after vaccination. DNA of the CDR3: TGTGCCAGCAGCCCAGGGTGGGATACGCAGTATTTT. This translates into CASSPGWDTQYF. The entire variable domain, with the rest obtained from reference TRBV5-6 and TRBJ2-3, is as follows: DAGVTQSPTHLIKTRGQQVTLRCSPKSGHDTVSWYQQALGQGPQFIFQYYEEEERQRGNFPDRFSGHQFPNYSSELNVNALLLGDSALYLCASSPGWDTQYFGPGTRLTVL.